This TCR beta chain was sequenced in a study of T cell clones after liver transplantation. Study as a whole: Timepoints were pre-transplant, pre-withdrawal, and after withdrawal was completed or failed.

The assay was immunoSEQ multiplex PCR, and TCRdb's table has in-frame clones only and misses some. Counted here are about 120,000 clones, just over 90% occurring once; the ten biggest clones make up around 0.8%. CDR3 length: 15 residues. V gave up 5 bases and J gave up 2 bases; unmatched junction bases: 8. Germline V gene data show CDR1 as MDHEN and CDR2 as SYDVKM. The TCR comes from a human patient who received a liver transplant. Some T cells may be the graft donor's. Sequences were derived from CD4+ T cells from blood, sampled 12 months after liver transplant. The chain recombines TRBV28 with TRBJ2-7; 8 nucleotides align to TRBD1. The CDR3 coding sequence is TGTGCCAGCAGTCCGGGACAGGCCGCGACCTACGAGCAGTACTTC. Its translation: CASSPGQAATYEQYF.